The 7 T cell receptor beta chains presented below share a single source sample, sequenced in a study of T-cell memory formation after mild COVID-19. MiXCR, run by TCRdb on the 5' RACE reads, gives a single entry per CDR3 protein. In the table there are roughly 250,000 distinct CDR3 sequences, over 15% of which are singletons. What was sequenced was PBMCs or a T cell subset sorted from them (not recorded which). Receptors originate from a man aged 18 to 29 who had mild COVID-19 (a few samples of this study predate the infection). Cell type and time point are not known.

The chain uses TRBV6-2 or TRBV6-3 and TRBJ1-5, with 7 bases fitting TRBD1. Germline V gene data show CDR1 as MNHEY and CDR2 as SVGEGT. There are 15 residues in the CDR3. J was trimmed by 4 bases and V by 7 bases; bases with no gene match: 10. The CDR3 bases are TGTGCCAGCACCTCCGGGACAGTCGGTAATCAGCCCCAGCATTTT. This gives the protein CASTSGTVGNQPQHF.

V usage is TRBV28 and J usage is TRBJ1-4; TRBD1 aligns across 7 bases. Looked up from germline, CDR1 is MDHEN and CDR2 is SYDVKM. The CDR3 spans 15 residues. V gave up 3 bases and J gave up 3 bases; unmatched junction bases: 4. The CDR3 DNA is TGTGCCAGCAGTTTCACCGGGACAGCTAATGAAAAACTGTTTTTT. The encoded protein is CASSFTGTANEKLFF.

The chain is built from TRBV7-9 and TRBJ1-1; D possibly corresponds to TRBD1 (5 bases). This CDR3 contains 15 residues. Germline CDR1 SEHNR, CDR2 FQNEAQ (reference sequence). The germline V and J ends were trimmed by 3 bases and 3 bases, with 14 bases remaining between them. The CDR3 DNA reads TGTGCCAGCAGCTTCGACAGAGGCTATTACACTGAAGCTTTCTTT. Amino acid sequence: CASSFDRGYYTEAFF.

This clonotype was seen a handful of times. The J gene is TRBJ1-6, the V gene TRBV20-1, with D possibly matching TRBD1 (6 bases). Germline CDR1 is DFQATT and CDR2 is SNEGSKA (reference sequence). The CDR3 sequence is 13 residues long. V lost 6 bases and J lost 6, with 12 bases in between. The CDR3 loop is CSATGTFNSPLHF. The CDR3 bases are TGCAGTGCCACCGGGACATTTAATTCACCCCTCCACTTT.

CDR3 in amino acids: CASSYARGNYGYTF. CDR3 coding DNA: TGTGCCAGCAGTTACGCGAGGGGAAACTATGGCTACACCTTC. This chain joins TRBV6-5 and TRBJ1-2, with a tentative D call TRBD1 (5 bases). V lost 2 bases and J 2 bases, leaving 9 bases between the germline ends. The CDR3 length is 14 residues. Looked up from germline, CDR1 is MNHEY and CDR2 is SVGAGI.

V gene TRBV18 combines with J gene TRBJ1-6; 11 nucleotides line up with TRBD1. CDR1 KGHSH and CDR2 LQKENI come from the germline V gene. With V trimmed by 6 bases and J by 10 bases, 11 bases remained unmatched. This CDR3 region has 16 residues. In DNA form, the CDR3 reads TGTGCCAGCTCCCCCGGGACAGGGGGATTAGGCTCACCCCTCCACTTT. Its protein is CASSPGTGGLGSPLHF.

The chain couples TRBV11-2 to TRBJ2-4; D remains unclear. The germline gives CDR1 SGHAT, CDR2 FQNNGV. Trimming pared 3 bases from V and 9 bases from J, leaving 15 bases between. CDR3 length: 14 amino acids. CDR3 sequence: CASSFGWVPRIQYF. CDR3 bases: TGTGCCAGCAGCTTCGGTTGGGTCCCCCGCATTCAGTACTTC.